The 12 T cell receptor beta chains reported below all come from one sample, sequenced in a study of CD4 T cells in relation to SARS-CoV-2 and coronaviruses. The method was immunoSEQ multiplex PCR; TCRdb's version includes in-frame clones alone and lacks a portion of them. The sample lists about 39,000 clones, 65% to 80% occurring once. No cognate antigen is known for these TCRs. The sequencing sample was made of memory CD4+ T cells from PBMCs, cultured in vitro. All receptors derive from an adult with COVID-19.

The rearrangement uses TRBV5-1 and TRBJ2-5; TRBD2 is a possible D gene (6 bases). Trimming left V 6 bases short and J 1 base short, with 19 bases between. The germline gives CDR1 SGHRS, CDR2 YFSETQ. This CDR3 is 16 amino acids long. The chain's CDR3 is CASKRTLALIQETQYF. CDR3 bases: TGCGCCAGCAAACGGACTCTAGCGCTGATCCAAGAGACCCAGTACTTC.

The J gene is TRBJ1-5, the V gene TRBV7-8, with 7 bases aligning to TRBD1. V was pared by 5 bases and J by 3 bases, with 4 bases of the junction left unmatched. CDR1 is SGHVS, CDR2 FQNEAQ, per germline. The CDR3 is made up of 14 amino acids. CDR3 residues: CASSQTGDNQPQHF. The CDR3 DNA reads as TGTGCCAGCAGCCAAACAGGGGACAATCAGCCCCAGCATTTT.

V usage is TRBV23-1 and J usage is TRBJ1-1; 7 bases map to TRBD1. TRBV23-1 is assigned to the ORF class and has an uncertain function. Trimming cost V 4 bases and J 2 bases; bases outside gene matches: 4. This CDR3 contains 14 residues. This chain's CDR3 is CASSPGQLNTEAFF. The CDR3 DNA follows: TGCGCCAGCAGTCCGGGACAGTTAAACACTGAAGCTTTCTTT.

J is TRBJ1-1 and V is TRBV19, with 11 bases fitting TRBD1. This CDR3 is built from 17 residues. V was clipped by 5 bases and J by 4 bases; unmatched bases: 12. CDR1 LNHDA and CDR2 SQIVND come from the germline V gene (reference sequence). The CDR3 nucleotides read TGTGCCAGTAGTCGGACAGGGGGCAGGAATCATGGCACTGAAGCTTTCTTT. It specifies CASSRTGGRNHGTEAFF.

This chain links TRBV27 with TRBJ2-5, with 12 positions matching TRBD2. In germline, CDR1 is MNHEY, CDR2 SMNVEV (reference sequence). There are 15 residues in the CDR3. With 5 bases clipped from V and 7 bases from J, the junction kept 8 bases outside the gene matches. The CDR3 coding sequence is TGTGCCAGCAGTCTTCAGACTAGCGGGAGTGTGACCCAGTACTTC. Translating it yields CASSLQTSGSVTQYF.

This chain joins TRBV2 and TRBJ2-7; perhaps D is TRBD1 or TRBD2 (5 bases each). Trimming took off 10 bases at V and 1 base at J, with 11 bases between the two ends. CDR3 size: 12 residues. Germline-derived CDR1 and CDR2 are SNHLY and FYNNEI. CDR3 region: CAIRDGSYEQYF. In DNA, the CDR3 is TGTGCCATAAGGGACGGTTCCTACGAGCAGTACTTC.

The chain uses TRBV10-1 and TRBJ2-3, with 8 nucleotides matching TRBD2. The CDR3 runs 16 residues. Germline lookup yields CDR1 WNHNN and CDR2 SYGVQD (reference sequence). V gave up 0 bases and J gave up 4 bases; unmatched junction bases: 6. The CDR3: CASSESQREFSDTQYF. CDR3 nucleotide sequence: TGCGCCAGCAGTGAGTCCCAGCGGGAGTTCTCAGATACGCAGTATTTT.

This clone has just a few counts. The CDR3 DNA reads as TGTGCCAGCAGCTTAACGACTAGCGGGGCCAGGAGGGAGCAGTTCTTC. Amino acid sequence: CASSLTTSGARREQFF. The chain carries TRBV7-3 and TRBJ2-1; 11 bases match TRBD2. Trimming took 0 bases from V and 10 from J; bases not matched to a gene: 8. This CDR3 is built from 16 residues. CDR1 is SGHTA and CDR2 is FQGTGA in the germline V gene.

The V gene is TRBV18, the J gene TRBJ2-1; D perhaps matches TRBD2 (6 bases). This CDR3 contains 15 residues. Trimming removed 3 bases from V and 6 bases from J, with 15 bases in between. CDR1 is KGHSH, CDR2 LQKENI, per germline. The CDR3 region has the DNA TGTGCCAGCTCACCTCCGTTAGCGGAGGCCAATGAGCAGTTCTTC. This codes for CASSPPLAEANEQFF.

V is TRBV7-2 and J is TRBJ2-7, with D perhaps matching TRBD1 (7 bases). Trimming cost V 4 bases and J 4 bases, with 11 bases left between them. This CDR3 comprises 13 residues. Germline V gives CDR1 SGHTA, CDR2 FQGNSA. This chain's CDR3 is CASSSRGEYEQYF. CDR3 in DNA: TGTGCCAGCAGCTCCAGGGGGGAGTACGAGCAGTACTTC.

The chain has TRBV6-2 or TRBV6-3 and TRBJ2-2; TRBD2 is a possible D gene (6 bases). The germline CDR1 and CDR2 sequences are MNHEY and SVGEGT. V dropped 0 bases and J dropped 1 base, with 6 bases sitting between them. The CDR3 is 15 amino acids. The CDR3 DNA reads as TGTGCCAGCAGTTACTCTAGCGGGAACACCGGGGAGCTGTTTTTT. Encoded protein: CASSYSSGNTGELFF.

The rearrangement links TRBV30 to TRBJ2-2; D gene ambiguous. Trimming took 5 bases from V and 3 from J, leaving 16 bases between them. CDR1 is GTSNPN, CDR2 SVGIG, per germline (reference sequence). The CDR3 consists of 15 residues. As DNA, the CDR3 is TGTGCCTGGCACATACCCGGCGGTTACACCGGGGAGCTGTTTTTT. The encoded protein is CAWHIPGGYTGELFF.